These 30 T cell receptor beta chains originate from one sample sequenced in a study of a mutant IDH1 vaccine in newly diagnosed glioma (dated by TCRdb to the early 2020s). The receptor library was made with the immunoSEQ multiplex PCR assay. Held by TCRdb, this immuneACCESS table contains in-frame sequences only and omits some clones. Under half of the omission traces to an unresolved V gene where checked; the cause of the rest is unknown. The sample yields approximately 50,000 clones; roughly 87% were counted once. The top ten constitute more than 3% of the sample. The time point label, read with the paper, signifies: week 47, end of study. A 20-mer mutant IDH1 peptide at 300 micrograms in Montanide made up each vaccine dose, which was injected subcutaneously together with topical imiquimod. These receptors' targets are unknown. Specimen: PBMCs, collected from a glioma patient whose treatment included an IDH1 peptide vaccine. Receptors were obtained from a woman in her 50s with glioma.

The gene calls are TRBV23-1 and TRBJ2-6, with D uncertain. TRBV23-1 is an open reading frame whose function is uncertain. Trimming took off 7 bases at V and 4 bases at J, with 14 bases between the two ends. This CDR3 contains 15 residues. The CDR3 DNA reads TGCGCCAGCAAAGGCGGAGCAGGCGGGGCCAACGTCCTGACTTTC. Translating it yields CASKGGAGGANVLTF.

For the CDR3, the DNA is TGTGCCAGTAGTACCACAGGAAGCAATCAGCCCCAGCATTTT. This encodes CASSTTGSNQPQHF. V gene TRBV19 combines with J gene TRBJ1-5; tentative D call: TRBD1 (5 bases). Trimming removed 4 bases at V and 1 base at J, with 8 bases between. The CDR3 contains 14 residues. CDR1 LNHDA and CDR2 SQIVND come from the germline V gene (reference sequence). Supplemented by reference TRBV19 and TRBJ1-5, the full variable domain reads DGGITQSPKYLFRKEGQNVTLSCEQNLNHDAMYWYRQDPGQGLRLIYYSQIVNDFQKGDIAEGYSVSREKKESFPLTVTSAQKNPTAFYLCASSTTGSNQPQHFGDGTRLSIL.

Here the CDR3 reads CASSGGGYGYTF. Written as DNA, the CDR3 is TGTGCCAGCAGCGGGGGGGGGTATGGCTACACCTTC. The V gene is TRBV9, the J gene TRBJ1-2; D is possibly TRBD1 (5 bases). Deletions cut 3 bases from V and 5 bases from J, with 8 bases between. Germline CDR1 reads SGDLS; CDR2 reads YYNGEE. This CDR3 spans 12 amino acids.

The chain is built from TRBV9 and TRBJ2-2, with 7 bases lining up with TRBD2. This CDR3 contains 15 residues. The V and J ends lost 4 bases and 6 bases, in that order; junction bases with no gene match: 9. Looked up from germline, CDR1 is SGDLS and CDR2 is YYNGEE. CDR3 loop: CASSPGGGGSGELFF. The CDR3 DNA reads TGTGCCAGCAGCCCGGGCGGGGGAGGTTCCGGGGAGCTGTTTTTT.

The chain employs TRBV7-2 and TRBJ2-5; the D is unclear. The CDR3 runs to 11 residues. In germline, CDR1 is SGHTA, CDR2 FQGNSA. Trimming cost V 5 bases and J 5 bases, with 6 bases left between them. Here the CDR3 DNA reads TGTGCCAGCAGCCCGAAGGAGACCCAGTACTTC. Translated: CASSPKETQYF.

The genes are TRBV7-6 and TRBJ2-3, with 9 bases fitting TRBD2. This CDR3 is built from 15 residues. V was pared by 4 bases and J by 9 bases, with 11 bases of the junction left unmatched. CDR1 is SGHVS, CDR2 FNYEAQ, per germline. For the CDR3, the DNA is TGTGCCAGCAGCTCGGGGAGCGGGGGGTCCTTGACGCAGTATTTT. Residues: CASSSGSGGSLTQYF.

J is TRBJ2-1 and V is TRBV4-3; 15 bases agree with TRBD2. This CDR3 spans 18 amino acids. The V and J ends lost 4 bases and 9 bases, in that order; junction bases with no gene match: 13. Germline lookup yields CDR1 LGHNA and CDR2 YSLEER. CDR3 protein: CASSLTLGLAGGKGEQFF. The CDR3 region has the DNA TGCGCCAGCAGCCTTACCCTGGGACTAGCGGGGGGCAAGGGTGAGCAGTTCTTC.

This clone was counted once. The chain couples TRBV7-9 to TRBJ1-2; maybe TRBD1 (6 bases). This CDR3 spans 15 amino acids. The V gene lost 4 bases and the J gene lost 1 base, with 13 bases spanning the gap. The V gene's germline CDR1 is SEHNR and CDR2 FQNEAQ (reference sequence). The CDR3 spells CASSWEGGGNYGYTF. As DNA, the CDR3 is TGTGCCAGCAGCTGGGAAGGGGGGGGTAACTATGGCTACACCTTC.

The CDR3 DNA is TGTGCCAGCAGTGTGGGTCAACCGAATAGCTATGGCTACACCTTC. It encodes CASSVGQPNSYGYTF. V is TRBV6-1 and J is TRBJ1-2; no clear D gene. The CDR3 sequence is 15 residues long. V lost 4 bases to trimming and J lost 4 bases, with 16 bases between them. Per germline, CDR1 MNHNS and CDR2 SASEGT.

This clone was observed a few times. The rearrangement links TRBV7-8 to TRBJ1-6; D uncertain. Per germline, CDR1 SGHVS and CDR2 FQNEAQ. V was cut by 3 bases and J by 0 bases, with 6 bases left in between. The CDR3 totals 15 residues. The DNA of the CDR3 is TGTGCCAGCAGCTTGTCCGGCTCCTATAATTCACCCCTCCACTTT. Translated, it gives CASSLSGSYNSPLHF. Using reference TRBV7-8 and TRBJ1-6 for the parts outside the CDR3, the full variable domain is GAGVSQSPRYKVAKRGQDVALRCDPISGHVSLFWYQQALGQGPEFLTYFQNEAQLDKSGLPSDRFFAERPEGSVSTLKIQRTQQEDSAVYLCASSLSGSYNSPLHFGNGTRLTVT.

The CDR3 reads CASRVNYGYTF. CDR3 DNA sequence: TGTGCCAGCAGGGTCAACTATGGCTACACCTTC. This chain connects TRBV6-1 to TRBJ1-2; D unclear. The ends were cut back, 6 bases at V and 2 bases at J, with 4 bases in the middle. CDR3 length: 11 residues. CDR1 is MNHNS, CDR2 SASEGT, per germline.

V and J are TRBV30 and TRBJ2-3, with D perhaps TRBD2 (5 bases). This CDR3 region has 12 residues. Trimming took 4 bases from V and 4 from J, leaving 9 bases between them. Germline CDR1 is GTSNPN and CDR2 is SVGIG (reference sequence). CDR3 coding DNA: TGTGCCTGGAACGGGGTGTCAGATACGCAGTATTTT. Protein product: CAWNGVSDTQYF.

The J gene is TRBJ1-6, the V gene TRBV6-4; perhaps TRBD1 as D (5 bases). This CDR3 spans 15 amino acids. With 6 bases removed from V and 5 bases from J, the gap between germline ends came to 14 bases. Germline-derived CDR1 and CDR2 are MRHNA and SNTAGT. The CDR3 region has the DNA TGTGCCAGCAGCCCCAGGGTGGGTGATAATTCACCCCTCCACTTT. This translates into CASSPRVGDNSPLHF.

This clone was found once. CDR3 protein: CASSSGTSNYGYTF. In nucleotides, the CDR3 is TGTGCCAGCAGTTCCGGGACAAGTAACTATGGCTACACCTTC. The chain uses TRBV6-5 and TRBJ1-2; TRBD1 might be the D (6 bases). Trimming left V 4 bases short and J 1 base short, with 10 bases between. Germline loops: CDR1 MNHEY, CDR2 SVGAGI. This CDR3 is built from 14 residues.

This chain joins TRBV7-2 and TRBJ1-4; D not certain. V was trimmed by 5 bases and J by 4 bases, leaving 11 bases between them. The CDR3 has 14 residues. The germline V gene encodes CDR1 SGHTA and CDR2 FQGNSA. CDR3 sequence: CASSRPGINEKLFF. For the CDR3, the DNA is TGTGCCAGCAGCAGGCCGGGGATTAATGAAAAACTGTTTTTT.

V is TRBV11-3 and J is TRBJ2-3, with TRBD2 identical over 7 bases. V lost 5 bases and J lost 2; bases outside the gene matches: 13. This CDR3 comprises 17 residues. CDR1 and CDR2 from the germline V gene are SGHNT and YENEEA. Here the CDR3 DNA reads TGTGCCAGCAGCCCTGAGGACCAGCGGGGATACACAGATACGCAGTATTTT. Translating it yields CASSPEDQRGYTDTQYF.

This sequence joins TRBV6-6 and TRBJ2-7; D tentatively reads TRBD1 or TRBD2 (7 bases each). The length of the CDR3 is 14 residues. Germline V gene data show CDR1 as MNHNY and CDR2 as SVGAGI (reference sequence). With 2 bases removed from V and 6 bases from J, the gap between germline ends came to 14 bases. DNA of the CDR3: TGTGCCAGCAGTTACCATCAGGGGGGGGGCGAGCAGTACTTC. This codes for CASSYHQGGGEQYF.

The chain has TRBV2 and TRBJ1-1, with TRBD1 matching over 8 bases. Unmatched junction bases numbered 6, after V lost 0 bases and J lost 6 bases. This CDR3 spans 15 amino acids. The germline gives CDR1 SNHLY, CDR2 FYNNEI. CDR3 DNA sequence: TGTGCCAGCAGTGAAGCGGACAGGGTCTCTTCTGAAGCTTTCTTT. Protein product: CASSEADRVSSEAFF.

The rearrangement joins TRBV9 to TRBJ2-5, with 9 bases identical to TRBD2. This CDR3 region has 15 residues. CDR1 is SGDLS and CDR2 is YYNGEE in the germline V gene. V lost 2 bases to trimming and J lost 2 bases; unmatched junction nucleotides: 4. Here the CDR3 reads CASSVAGGPQETQYF. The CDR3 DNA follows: TGTGCCAGCAGCGTGGCGGGGGGGCCTCAAGAGACCCAGTACTTC.

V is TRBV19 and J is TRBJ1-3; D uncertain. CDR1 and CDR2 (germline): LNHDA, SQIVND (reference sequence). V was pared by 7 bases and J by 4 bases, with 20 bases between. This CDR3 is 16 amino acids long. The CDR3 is CASTPIMDSLGNTIYF. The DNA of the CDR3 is TGTGCCAGTACCCCGATTATGGATTCTCTGGGAAACACCATATATTTT.

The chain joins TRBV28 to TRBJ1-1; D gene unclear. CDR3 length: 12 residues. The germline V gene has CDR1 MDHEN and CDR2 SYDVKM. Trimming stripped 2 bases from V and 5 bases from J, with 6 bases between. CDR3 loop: CASSLMATEAFF. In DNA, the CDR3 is TGTGCCAGCAGTTTAATGGCGACTGAAGCTTTCTTT.

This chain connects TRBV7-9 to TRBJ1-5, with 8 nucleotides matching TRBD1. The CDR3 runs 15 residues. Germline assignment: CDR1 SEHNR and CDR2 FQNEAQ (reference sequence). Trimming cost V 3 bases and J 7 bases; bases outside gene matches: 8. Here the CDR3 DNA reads TGTGCCAGCAGCTTTGGACAGGGAATGGACCAGCCCCAGCATTTT. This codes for CASSFGQGMDQPQHF.

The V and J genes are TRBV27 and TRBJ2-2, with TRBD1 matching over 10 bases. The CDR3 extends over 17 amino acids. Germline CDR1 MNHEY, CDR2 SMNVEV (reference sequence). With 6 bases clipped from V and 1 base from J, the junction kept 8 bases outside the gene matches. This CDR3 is CASRRQGAPQNTGELFF. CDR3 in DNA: TGTGCCAGCAGGAGACAGGGGGCCCCTCAGAACACCGGGGAGCTGTTTTTT.

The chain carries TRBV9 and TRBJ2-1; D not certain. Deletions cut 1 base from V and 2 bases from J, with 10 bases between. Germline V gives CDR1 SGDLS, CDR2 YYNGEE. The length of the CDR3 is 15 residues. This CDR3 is CASSVPPETYNEQFF. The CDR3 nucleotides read TGTGCCAGCAGCGTACCTCCCGAAACCTACAATGAGCAGTTCTTC.

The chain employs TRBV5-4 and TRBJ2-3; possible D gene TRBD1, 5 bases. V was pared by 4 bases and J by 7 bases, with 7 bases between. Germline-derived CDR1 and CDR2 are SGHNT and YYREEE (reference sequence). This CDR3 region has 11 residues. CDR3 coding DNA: TGTGCCAGCAGCCAGGGCAATACGCAGTATTTT. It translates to CASSQGNTQYF.

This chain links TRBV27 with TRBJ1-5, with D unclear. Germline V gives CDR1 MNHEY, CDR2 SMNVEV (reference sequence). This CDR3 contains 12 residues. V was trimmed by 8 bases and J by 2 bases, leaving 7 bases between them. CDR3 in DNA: TGTGCCAGCGGAGTTGGCAATCAGCCCCAGCATTTT. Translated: CASGVGNQPQHF.

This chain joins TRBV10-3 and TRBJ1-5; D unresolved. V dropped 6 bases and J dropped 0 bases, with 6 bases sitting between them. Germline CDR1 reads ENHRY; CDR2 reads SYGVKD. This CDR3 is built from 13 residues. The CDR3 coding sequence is TGTGCCATCAGGGGAGGTAGCAATCAGCCCCAGCATTTT. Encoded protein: CAIRGGSNQPQHF.

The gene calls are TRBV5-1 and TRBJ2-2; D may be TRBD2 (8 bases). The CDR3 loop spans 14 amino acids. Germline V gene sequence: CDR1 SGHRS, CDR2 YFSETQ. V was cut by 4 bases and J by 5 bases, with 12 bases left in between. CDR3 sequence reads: CASSRGGQTGELFF. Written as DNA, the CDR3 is TGCGCCAGCAGCCGGGGGGGACAGACCGGGGAGCTGTTTTTT. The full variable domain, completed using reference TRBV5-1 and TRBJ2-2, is KAGVTQTPRYLIKTRGQQVTLSCSPISGHRSVSWYQQTPGQGLQFLFEYFSETQRNKGNFPGRFSGRQFSNSRSEMNVSTLELGDSALYLCASSRGGQTGELFFGEGSRLTVL.

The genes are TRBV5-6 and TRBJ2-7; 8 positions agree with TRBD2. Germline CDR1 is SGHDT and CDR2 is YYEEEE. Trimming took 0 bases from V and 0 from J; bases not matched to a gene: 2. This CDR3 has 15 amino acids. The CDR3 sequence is CASSLGGGSSYEQYF. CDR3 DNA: TGTGCCAGCAGCTTGGGCGGGGGGTCCTCCTACGAGCAGTACTTC.

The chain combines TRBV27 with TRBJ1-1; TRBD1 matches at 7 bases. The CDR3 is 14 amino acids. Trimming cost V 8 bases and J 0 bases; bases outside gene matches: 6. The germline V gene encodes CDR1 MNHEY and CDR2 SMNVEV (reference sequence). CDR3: CASGLRGMNTEAFF. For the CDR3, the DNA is TGTGCCAGCGGACTCAGGGGGATGAACACTGAAGCTTTCTTT.